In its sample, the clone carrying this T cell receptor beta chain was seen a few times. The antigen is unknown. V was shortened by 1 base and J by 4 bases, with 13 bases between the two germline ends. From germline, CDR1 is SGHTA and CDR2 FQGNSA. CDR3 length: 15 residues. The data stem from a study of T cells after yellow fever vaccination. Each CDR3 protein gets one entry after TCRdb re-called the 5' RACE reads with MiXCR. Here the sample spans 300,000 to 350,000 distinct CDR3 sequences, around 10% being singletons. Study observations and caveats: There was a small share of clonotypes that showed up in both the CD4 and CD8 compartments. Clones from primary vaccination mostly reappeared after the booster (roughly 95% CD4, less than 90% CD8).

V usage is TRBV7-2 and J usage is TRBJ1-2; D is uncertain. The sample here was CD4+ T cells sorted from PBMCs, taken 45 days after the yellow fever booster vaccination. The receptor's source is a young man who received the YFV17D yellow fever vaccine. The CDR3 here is CASSLVAGRGYGYTF. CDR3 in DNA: TGTGCCAGCAGCTTAGTGGCGGGTCGGGGCTATGGCTACACCTTC. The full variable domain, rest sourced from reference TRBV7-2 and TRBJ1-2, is GAGVSQSPSNKVTEKGKDVELRCDPISGHTALYWYRQSLGQGLEFLIYFQGNSAPDKSGLPSDRFSAERTGGSVSTLTIQRTQQEDSAVYLCASSLVAGRGYGYTFGSGTRLTVV.